The rows below give T cell receptor beta chains drawn from one sample of a study of blood T cell repertoires in COVID-19. The repertoire was sequenced with immunoSEQ multiplex PCR; TCRdb's copy has only in-frame clones and lacks some. The top ten clones hold nearly 3.5% of a sample with about 150,000 clones, roughly 86% of them seen once. The source material was PBMCs or T cells enriched from blood (not recorded which). The receptors derive from a woman in her fifties or sixties with acute COVID-19. The CDR3 runs from the conserved cysteine through the conserved F or W. A D gene is named only where the DNA matches it firmly. Where a row states a size, it is once, few, many or the class of an expanded clone; other rows omit it.

clone size,J gene,D gene,V gene,CDR3 length,CDR3 DNA,CDR3 protein
.,TRBJ2-1,.,TRBV9,15,TGTGCCAGCAGCGTAGCGTCCGTCTCCTACAATGAGCAGTTCTTC,CASSVASVSYNEQFF
.,TRBJ2-7,TRBD2,TRBV4-3,16,TGCGCCAGCAGCCAAGATCCGGGGGGGCTTCTAGACGAGCAGTACTTC,CASSQDPGGLLDEQYF
.,TRBJ2-3,TRBD2,TRBV25-1,16,TGTGCCAGCAGTGGGGAGCGGGGCGGATGGACAGATACGCAGTATTTT,CASSGERGGWTDTQYF
.,TRBJ2-5,.,TRBV4-3,14,TGCGCCAGCAGCCAAGCCGGGGGGCGAGAGACCCAGTACTTC,CASSQAGGRETQYF
.,TRBJ2-1,TRBD2,TRBV7-3,15,TGTGCCAGCAGCCGTACTAGCGGAGACTACAATGAGCAGTTCTTC,CASSRTSGDYNEQFF
once,TRBJ2-2,.,TRBV30,14,TGTGCCTGTGGACAGAGGAGCAACACCGGGGAGCTGTTTTTT,CACGQRSNTGELFF
.,TRBJ2-7,.,TRBV6-5,11,TGTGCCAGCAGTTGGGGGGACGAGCAGTACTTC,CASSWGDEQYF
.,TRBJ2-2,TRBD2,TRBV7-9,18,TGTGCCAGCAGCTACCCGGGACTAGCGGGAGGAGACACCGGGGAGCTGTTTTTT,CASSYPGLAGGDTGELFF
.,TRBJ2-3,TRBD2,TRBV4-1,15,TGCGCCAGCAGCCGGGACGGGACTAGAGGAGATACGCAGTATTTT,CASSRDGTRGDTQYF
.,TRBJ2-7,TRBD1,TRBV7-7,15,TGTGCCAGCAGCCCGGACAGGGGGCCTTCCTACGAGCAGTACTTC,CASSPDRGPSYEQYF
.,TRBJ1-1,TRBD1,TRBV19,14,TGTGCCAGTAGGATAGACAGGGGGTCGTCTGAAGCTTTCTTT,CASRIDRGSSEAFF
.,TRBJ2-7,.,TRBV7-2,16,TGTGCCAGCAGCTTAGACCGGACTCAGTGGCGCATCGAGCAGTACTTC,CASSLDRTQWRIEQYF
once,TRBJ2-1,.,TRBV28,15,TGTGCCAGCAGTTTACTAGTTCCTCTTAACAATGAGCAGTTCTTC,CASSLLVPLNNEQFF
.,TRBJ2-1,TRBD1,TRBV7-3,18,TGTGCCAGCAGCTTAACTAGTTCTCAGGGACAGGGGGTCAATGAGCAGTTCTTC,CASSLTSSQGQGVNEQFF
few,TRBJ2-5,.,TRBV7-2,13,TGTGCCAGCCTCGGCGGTCCAGAAGAGACCCAGTACTTC,CASLGGPEETQYF
.,TRBJ1-1,TRBD1,TRBV6-2/TRBV6-3,17,TGTGCCAGCAGTTACGGGGGGACAGGCCCTCCCTTCACTGAAGCTTTCTTT,CASSYGGTGPPFTEAFF
.,TRBJ1-1,TRBD1,TRBV11-2,15,TGTGCCACTAACGCCGGGAGGGGGCGGTTTACTGAAGCTTTCTTT,CATNAGRGRFTEAFF
.,TRBJ2-1,TRBD2,TRBV19,16,TGTGCCAGTAGGTCTCTGAGTAGCGGGGCCTACAATGAGCAGTTCTTC,CASRSLSSGAYNEQFF
.,TRBJ1-1,.,TRBV20-1,11,TGCAGTGCTGCCAGGGGCACTGAAGCTTTCTTT,CSAARGTEAFF
.,TRBJ2-5,TRBD2,TRBV14,19,TGTGCCAGCAGCCAAGAAAGGACTAGCGGGGCGGCGGTCGGAGAGACCCAGTACTTC,CASSQERTSGAAVGETQYF
few,TRBJ2-3,.,TRBV7-2,13,TGTGCCAGCAGCTCTTCCTTTAGAGATACGCAGTATTTT,CASSSSFRDTQYF
once,TRBJ2-5,.,TRBV11-1,15,TGTGCCAGCAGCTTATCCACCGGGAAGAAAGAGACCCAGTACTTC,CASSLSTGKKETQYF
.,TRBJ1-5,TRBD1,TRBV19,13,TGTGCCAGTAGTTTGACAGGGGGCCAGCCCCAGCATTTT,CASSLTGGQPQHF
.,TRBJ2-5,TRBD1,TRBV6-5,14,TGTGCCAGCAGAGAGGACAGGGTGTTGAAGACCCAGTACTTC,CASREDRVLKTQYF
.,TRBJ1-1,.,TRBV11-3,13,TGTGCCAGCAGCTTCTCAGGGAACACTGAAGCTTTCTTT,CASSFSGNTEAFF
once,TRBJ2-2,TRBD2,TRBV10-1,17,TGCGCCAGCAGTGGCGGGAGCCCTAAGGCGAACACCGGGGAGCTGTTTTTT,CASSGGSPKANTGELFF
few,TRBJ1-2,.,TRBV19,13,TGTGCCAGTAGCCCGAACAGGGTCGACGGCTACACCTTC,CASSPNRVDGYTF
.,TRBJ2-1,.,TRBV28,14,TGTGCCAGCCGTATTAGCGGTTACTACAATGAGCAGTTCTTC,CASRISGYYNEQFF
.,TRBJ2-3,TRBD2,TRBV18,17,TGTGCCAGCTCTCCAGGCGGGCTAGCGGGCGTCAGAGATACGCAGTATTTT,CASSPGGLAGVRDTQYF
few,TRBJ2-7,.,TRBV30,14,TGTGCCTGGAGTCAGCAAACACAGCCCTACGAGCAGTACTTC,CAWSQQTQPYEQYF
.,TRBJ2-5,TRBD2,TRBV29-1,14,TGCAGCGTTGATCGCGGGAGGGGTCAAGAGACCCAGTACTTC,CSVDRGRGQETQYF
.,TRBJ1-5,.,TRBV21-1,15,TGTGCCAGCAGCAAGGAGTGGGAGGACTACCCAGCCCAGCATTTT,CASSKEWEDYPAQHF
.,TRBJ1-4,TRBD1,TRBV7-9,19,TGTGCCAGCAGCTTATTCGGTTGGGAGGACAGGGGAAATAATGAAAAACTGTTTTTT,CASSLFGWEDRGNNEKLFF
.,TRBJ2-7,.,TRBV11-2,14,TGTGCCAGCAGCCCAGGACATGGGACAAACGAGCAGTACTTC,CASSPGHGTNEQYF
.,TRBJ1-1,.,TRBV5-6,16,TGTGCCAGCAGCTTGGAGTATGAGACTCTGAACACTGAAGCTTTCTTT,CASSLEYETLNTEAFF
.,TRBJ2-7,.,TRBV27,16,TGTGCCAGCAGTATAACAGGGAACGAACCCCCCTACGAGCAGTACTTC,CASSITGNEPPYEQYF
.,TRBJ1-4,.,TRBV7-2,16,TGTGCCAGCAGCCCAGACTCGACAGTGGGGAATGAAAAACTGTTTTTT,CASSPDSTVGNEKLFF